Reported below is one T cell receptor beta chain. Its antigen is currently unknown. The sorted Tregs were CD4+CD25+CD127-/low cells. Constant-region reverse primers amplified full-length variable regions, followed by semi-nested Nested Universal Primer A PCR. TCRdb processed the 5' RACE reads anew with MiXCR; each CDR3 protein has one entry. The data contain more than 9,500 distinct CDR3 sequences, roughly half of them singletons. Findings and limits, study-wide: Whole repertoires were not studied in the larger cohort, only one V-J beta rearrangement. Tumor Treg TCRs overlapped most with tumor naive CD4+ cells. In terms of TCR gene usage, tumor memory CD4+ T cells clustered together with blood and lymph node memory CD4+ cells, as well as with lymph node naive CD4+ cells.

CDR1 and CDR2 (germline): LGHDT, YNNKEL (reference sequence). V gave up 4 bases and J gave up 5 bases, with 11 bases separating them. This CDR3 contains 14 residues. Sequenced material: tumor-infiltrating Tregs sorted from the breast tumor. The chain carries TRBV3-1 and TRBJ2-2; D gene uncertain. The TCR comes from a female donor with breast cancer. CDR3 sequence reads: CASSPAVWTGELFF. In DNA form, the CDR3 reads TGTGCCAGCAGCCCAGCAGTCTGGACCGGGGAGCTGTTTTTT.